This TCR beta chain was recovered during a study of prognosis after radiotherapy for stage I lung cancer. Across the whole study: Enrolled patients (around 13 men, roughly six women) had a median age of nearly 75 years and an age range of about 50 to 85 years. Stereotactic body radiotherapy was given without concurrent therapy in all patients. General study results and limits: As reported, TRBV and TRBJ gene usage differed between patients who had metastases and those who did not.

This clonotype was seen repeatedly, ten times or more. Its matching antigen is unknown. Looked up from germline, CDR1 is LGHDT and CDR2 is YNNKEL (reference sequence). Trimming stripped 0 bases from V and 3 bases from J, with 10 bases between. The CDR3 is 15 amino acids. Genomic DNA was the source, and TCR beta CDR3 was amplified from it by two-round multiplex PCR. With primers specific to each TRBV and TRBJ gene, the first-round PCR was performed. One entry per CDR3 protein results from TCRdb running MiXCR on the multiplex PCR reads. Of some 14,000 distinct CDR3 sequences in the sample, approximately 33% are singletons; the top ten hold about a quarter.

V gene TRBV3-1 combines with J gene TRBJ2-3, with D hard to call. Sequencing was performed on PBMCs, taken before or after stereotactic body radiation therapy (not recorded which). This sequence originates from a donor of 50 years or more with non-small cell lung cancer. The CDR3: CASSQEIAGTDTQYF. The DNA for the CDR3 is TGTGCCAGCAGCCAAGAAATAGCTGGGACAGATACGCAGTATTTT.